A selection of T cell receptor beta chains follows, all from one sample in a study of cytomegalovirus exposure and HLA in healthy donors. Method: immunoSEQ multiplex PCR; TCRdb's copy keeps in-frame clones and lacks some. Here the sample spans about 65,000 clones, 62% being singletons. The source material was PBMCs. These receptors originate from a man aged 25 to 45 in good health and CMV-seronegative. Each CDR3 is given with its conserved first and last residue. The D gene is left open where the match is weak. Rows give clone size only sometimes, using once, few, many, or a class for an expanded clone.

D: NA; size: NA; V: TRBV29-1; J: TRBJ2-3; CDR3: CSVDGTDSVNTDTQYF; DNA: TGCAGCGTTGACGGTACCGACTCGGTGAACACAGATACGCAGTATTTT
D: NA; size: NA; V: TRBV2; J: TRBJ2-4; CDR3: CASSETLTGSRNIQYF; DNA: TGTGCCAGCAGTGAAACCCTAACAGGGTCGCGAAACATTCAGTACTTC
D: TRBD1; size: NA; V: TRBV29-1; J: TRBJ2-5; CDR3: CSARETGGRETQYF; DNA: TGCAGCGCTAGGGAGACAGGGGGCCGGGAGACCCAGTACTTC
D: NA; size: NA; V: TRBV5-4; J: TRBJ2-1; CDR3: CASSLAEGRLRPYNEQFF; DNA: TGTGCCAGCAGCTTGGCCGAAGGGAGACTCCGTCCCTACAATGAGCAGTTCTTC
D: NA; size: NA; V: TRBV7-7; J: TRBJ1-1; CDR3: CASSSDPTGEAFF; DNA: TGTGCCAGCAGCTCCGACCCGACGGGGGAAGCTTTCTTT
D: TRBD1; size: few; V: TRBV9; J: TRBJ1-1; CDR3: CASSFTQGGATEAFF; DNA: TGTGCCAGCAGCTTTACACAGGGGGGGGCCACTGAAGCTTTCTTT
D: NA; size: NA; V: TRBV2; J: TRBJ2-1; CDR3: CASSDRRQGGNEQFF; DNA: TGTGCCAGCAGTGATCGTAGGCAGGGTGGCAATGAGCAGTTCTTC
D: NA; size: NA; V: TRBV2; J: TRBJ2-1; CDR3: CASLGQSLINNEQFF; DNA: TGTGCCAGCTTGGGACAATCGCTTATCAACAATGAGCAGTTCTTC
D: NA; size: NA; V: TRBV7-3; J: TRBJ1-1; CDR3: CASSLGSHTEAFF; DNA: TGTGCCAGCAGCTTAGGGAGCCACACTGAAGCTTTCTTT
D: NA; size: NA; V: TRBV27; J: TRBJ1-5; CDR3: CASSVDSNQPQHF; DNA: TGTGCCAGCAGTGTAGATAGCAATCAGCCCCAGCATTTT
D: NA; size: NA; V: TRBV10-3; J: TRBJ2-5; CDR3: CAISEPLDGTQYF; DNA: TGTGCCATCAGTGAGCCCCTAGACGGGACCCAGTACTTC
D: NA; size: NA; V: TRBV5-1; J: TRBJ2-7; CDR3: CASSLGGLDYEQYF; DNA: TGCGCCAGCAGCTTGGGTGGACTCGACTACGAGCAGTACTTC
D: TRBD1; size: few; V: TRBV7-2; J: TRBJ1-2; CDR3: CASSKTGGDTKNYGYTF; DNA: TGTGCCAGCAGCAAAACAGGGGGAGACACGAAAAACTATGGCTACACCTTC
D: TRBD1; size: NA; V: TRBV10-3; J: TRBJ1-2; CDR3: CAISRTGSGYTF; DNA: TGTGCCATCAGTAGGACAGGTTCTGGCTACACCTTC
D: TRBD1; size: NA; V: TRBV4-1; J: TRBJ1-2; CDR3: CASSQSTGANFGYTF; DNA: TGCGCCAGCAGCCAATCGACAGGGGCTAATTTTGGCTACACCTTC
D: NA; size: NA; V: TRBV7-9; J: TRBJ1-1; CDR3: CASSLGIREDTEAFF; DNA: TGTGCCAGCAGCTTAGGGATCAGGGAAGACACTGAAGCTTTCTTT
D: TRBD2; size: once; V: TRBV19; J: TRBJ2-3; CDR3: CATAGDFTDTQYF; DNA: TGTGCCACCGCGGGGGACTTCACAGATACGCAGTATTTT
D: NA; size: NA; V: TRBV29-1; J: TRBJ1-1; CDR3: CSAGQTNTEAFF; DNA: TGCAGCGCAGGACAGACGAACACTGAAGCTTTCTTT
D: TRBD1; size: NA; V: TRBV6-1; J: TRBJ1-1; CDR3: CASSARDRDTEAFF; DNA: TGTGCCAGCAGTGCTCGGGACAGGGACACTGAAGCTTTCTTT
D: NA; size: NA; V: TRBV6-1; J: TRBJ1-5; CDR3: CASSDAAEGPQHF; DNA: TGTGCCAGCAGTGATGCCGCGGAGGGGCCCCAGCATTTT
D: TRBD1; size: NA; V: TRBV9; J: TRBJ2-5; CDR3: CASSVAAGGEETQYF; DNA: TGTGCCAGCAGCGTAGCGGCAGGGGGCGAGGAGACCCAGTACTTC
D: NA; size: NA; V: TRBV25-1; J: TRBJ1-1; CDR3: CASSEGGATEAFF; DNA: TGTGCCAGCAGTGAGGGAGGGGCCACTGAAGCTTTCTTT